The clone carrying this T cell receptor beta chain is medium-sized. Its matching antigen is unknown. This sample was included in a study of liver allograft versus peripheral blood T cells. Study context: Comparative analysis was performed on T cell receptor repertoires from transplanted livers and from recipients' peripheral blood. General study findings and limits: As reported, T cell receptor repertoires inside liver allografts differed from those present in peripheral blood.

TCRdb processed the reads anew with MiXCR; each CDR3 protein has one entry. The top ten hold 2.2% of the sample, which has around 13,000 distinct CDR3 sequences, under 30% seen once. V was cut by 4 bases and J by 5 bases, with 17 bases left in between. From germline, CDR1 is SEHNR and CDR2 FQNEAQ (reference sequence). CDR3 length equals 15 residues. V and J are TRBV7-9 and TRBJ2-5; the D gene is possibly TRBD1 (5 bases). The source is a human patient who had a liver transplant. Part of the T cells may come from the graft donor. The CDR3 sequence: CASSWGSPQEETQYF. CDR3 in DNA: TGTGCCAGCAGCTGGGGCAGTCCCCAGGAGGAGACCCAGTACTTC.